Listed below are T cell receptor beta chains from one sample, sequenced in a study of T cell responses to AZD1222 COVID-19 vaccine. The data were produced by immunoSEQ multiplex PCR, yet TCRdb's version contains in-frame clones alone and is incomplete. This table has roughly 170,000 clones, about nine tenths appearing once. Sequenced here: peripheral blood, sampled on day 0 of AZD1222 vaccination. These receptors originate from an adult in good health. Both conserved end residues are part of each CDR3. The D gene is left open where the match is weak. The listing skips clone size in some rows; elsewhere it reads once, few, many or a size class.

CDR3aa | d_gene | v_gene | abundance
CASSSTSGGREQYF | TRBD2 | TRBV7-2 | .
CASGGGGTGELFF | . | TRBV7-9 | few
CASSTKLNNQPQHF | . | TRBV27 | once
CATSRARDRGSGYTF | TRBD1 | TRBV15 | few
CASSWTGGTNEKLFF | TRBD1 | TRBV5-1 | .
CASSPARHNPGEKLFF | . | TRBV9 | .
CASIFSPGQATYEQYF | . | TRBV21-1 | .
CASSYSSGNTIYF | . | TRBV6-2/TRBV6-3 | few
CASSQALAGFNIQYF | . | TRBV4-1 | .
CASSLPQDRVHGYTF | TRBD1 | TRBV11-2 | .
CASAVGTMADTQYF | . | TRBV4-1 | .
CASSLAGGRNSEAFF | . | TRBV5-6 | .
CASTRLRDTEAFF | . | TRBV6-5 | .
CASRYSGGPAREQFF | TRBD2 | TRBV7-8 | .
CASSPRSGANVLTF | . | TRBV18 | .
CASSLDPHTGTPTGELFF | . | TRBV5-1 | .